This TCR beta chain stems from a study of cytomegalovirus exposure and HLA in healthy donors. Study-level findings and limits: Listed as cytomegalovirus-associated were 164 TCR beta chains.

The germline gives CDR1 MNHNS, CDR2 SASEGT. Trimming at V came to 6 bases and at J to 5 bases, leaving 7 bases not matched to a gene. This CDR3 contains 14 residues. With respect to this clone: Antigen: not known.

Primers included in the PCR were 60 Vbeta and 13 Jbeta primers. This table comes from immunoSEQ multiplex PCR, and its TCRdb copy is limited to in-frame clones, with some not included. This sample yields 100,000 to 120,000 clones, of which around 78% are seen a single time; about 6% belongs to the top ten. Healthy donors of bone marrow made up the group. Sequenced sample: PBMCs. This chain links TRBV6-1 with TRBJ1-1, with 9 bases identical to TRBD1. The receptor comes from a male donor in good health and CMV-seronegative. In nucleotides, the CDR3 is TGTGCCAGCAGATGGGACAGGGAGGGAACTGAAGCTTTCTTT. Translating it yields CASRWDREGTEAFF.